This T cell receptor (beta chain) was observed in a study of shared clonotypes between healthy human individuals. The wider study: The plates for each donor numbered three CD4 naive, three CD4 memory, two CD8 naive and one CD8 memory.

Terminally differentiated effector memory CD45RA+ cells were left out of the naive CD8 fraction, which was CD45RO-negative and positively selected for CCR7. Per the germline V gene, CDR1 is SQVTM and CDR2 is ANQGSEA. The ends were cut back, 0 bases at V and 7 bases at J, with 6 bases in the middle. The CDR3 has 11 amino acids. Sorted-subset replicate PCRs used about 190 ng of genomic DNA. This amount corresponded to 30,000 to 35,000 T cell genomes. Methods used by the authors: Quality scores were absent from the junction-only immunoSEQ sequences, so filtering differed. Clones were sequenced by immunoSEQ multiplex PCR, and TCRdb holds only the in-frame ones, with some missing. The V and J calls and clone size are taken from that table; D and trimming were inferred from the DNA. The sample holds approximately 600,000 clones, 85% to 95% seen once.

This receptor was taken from a woman aged 25-40 years in good health. The chain couples TRBV29-1 to TRBJ1-2; D is undetermined. The source material was naive CD8+ T cells sorted from blood. In DNA, the CDR3 is TGCAGCGTTGAAGAGGCCCTTGGCTACACCTTC. It specifies CSVEEALGYTF.